These T cell receptor beta chains were read from a single sample in a study of blood T cell repertoires in COVID-19. The assay was immunoSEQ multiplex PCR, and TCRdb's table has in-frame clones only and misses some. The sample lists approximately 190,000 clones, about 88% occurring once. The sequenced sample was peripheral blood. These receptors all come from a man aged 65-85 years with active or convalescent COVID-19. Both conserved end residues are part of each CDR3. A D gene is named only where the DNA matches it firmly. Not every row has a clone size; where given, it reads once, few, many or a size class.

j_call	d_call	v_call	clone_size	cdr3_aa	cdr3_nt
TRBJ1-3	NA	TRBV7-2	once	CASSFGSQGSGNTIYF	TGTGCCAGCAGCTTCGGTTCGCAGGGCTCTGGAAACACCATATATTTT
TRBJ2-2	NA	TRBV9	NA	CASSPLGGGELFF	TGTGCCAGCAGCCCCCTGGGGGGCGGGGAGCTGTTTTTT
TRBJ2-3	NA	TRBV7-2	NA	CASSLTVWGVADTQYF	TGTGCCAGCAGCTTAACGGTCTGGGGGGTGGCAGATACGCAGTATTTT
TRBJ2-1	NA	TRBV6-2/TRBV6-3	few	CASSYVRGGVSYNEQFF	TGTGCCAGCAGTTACGTACGAGGGGGGGTGTCCTACAATGAGCAGTTCTTC
TRBJ2-7	TRBD2	TRBV10-3	NA	CAITPGSGNYEQYF	TGTGCCATCACCCCGGGTAGCGGGAACTACGAGCAGTACTTC
TRBJ2-7	NA	TRBV2	few	CASVPASSYEQYF	TGTGCCAGCGTCCCCGCGAGCTCCTACGAGCAGTACTTC
TRBJ2-1	TRBD2	TRBV5-1	NA	CASSLATSGTPHNEQFF	TGCGCCAGCAGCTTGGCCACGAGCGGGACGCCCCACAATGAGCAGTTCTTC
TRBJ2-2	NA	TRBV20-1	NA	CSASWRDPTGELFF	TGCAGTGCTAGTTGGCGGGACCCCACCGGGGAGCTGTTTTTT
TRBJ2-3	TRBD2	TRBV7-2	NA	CASSPGTSGSIFGTQYF	TGTGCCAGCAGCCCGGGGACTAGCGGGTCAATATTCGGTACGCAGTATTTT
TRBJ1-4	NA	TRBV15	NA	CATSRERNEKLFF	TGTGCCACCAGCAGAGAGAGGAATGAAAAACTGTTTTTT
TRBJ2-3	TRBD2	TRBV2	once	CASTPPLIIAGGRTDTQYF	TGTGCCAGCACACCACCTCTCATCATAGCGGGGGGGCGAACAGATACGCAGTATTTT
TRBJ1-1	NA	TRBV10-2	once	CASSEVSGRAEAFF	TGCGCCAGCAGTGAGGTTTCAGGGAGGGCTGAAGCTTTCTTT
TRBJ2-5	NA	TRBV15	once	CATSRDGDFPQETQYF	TGTGCCACCAGCAGAGACGGGGACTTTCCACAAGAGACCCAGTACTTC
TRBJ2-7	TRBD2	TRBV7-2	NA	CASSLRGLLAGVPYEQYF	TGTGCCAGCAGCTTAAGGGGATTGCTAGCGGGAGTCCCCTACGAGCAGTACTTC
TRBJ1-6	TRBD1	TRBV6-5	NA	CASSYRGQGANSPLHF	TGTGCCAGCAGTTACCGGGGACAGGGGGCGAATTCACCCCTCCACTTT
TRBJ1-2	NA	TRBV11-2	NA	CASSGGQNYGYTF	TGTGCCAGCAGTGGCGGACAGAACTATGGCTACACCTTC
TRBJ1-1	TRBD1	TRBV30	NA	CAWSVSPTGYSAITNRVMNTEAFF	TGTGCCTGGAGTGTAAGTCCGACAGGGTATTCGGCGATAACTAACCGAGTAATGAACACTGAAGCTTTCTTT